These 23 T cell receptor beta chains came from one sample sequenced in a study of CD8+ T cells in alopecia areata. Treatment noted: oral pan-JAK inhibitor, 5-10 mg twice daily. RNA was extracted and reverse transcribed into cDNA as the sequencing template. Data came from immunoSEQ multiplex PCR; TCRdb stores just in-frame clones and leaves some out. Altogether 100,000 to 140,000 clones are present, 84% being singletons, with the ten largest covering roughly 25%. This specimen consisted of CD8+ T cells sorted from blood, obtained at week 24, from a patient treated with tofacitinib. These receptors originate from a human donor with alopecia areata.

The J gene is TRBJ2-5, the V gene TRBV4-3, with TRBD1 matching over 12 bases. CDR1 is LGHNA and CDR2 is YSLEER in the germline V gene. J was trimmed by 4 bases and V by 9 bases; bases with no gene match: 18. This CDR3 has 18 residues. The CDR3 DNA reads TGCGCCAGAGCAATCTCGGGCCAGGGACAGGGGGCGGGAGAGACCCAGTACTTC. Protein: CARAISGQGQGAGETQYF.

The CDR3 loop reads CASSIDRWYDSPLHF. The CDR3 nucleotides are TGTGCCAGTAGTATAGACCGATGGTATGATTCACCCCTCCACTTT. The chain is built from TRBV19 and TRBJ1-6; no definite D call. The CDR3 is made up of 15 amino acids. V dropped 0 bases and J dropped 8 bases, with 11 bases sitting between them. The germline gives CDR1 LNHDA, CDR2 SQIVND (reference sequence).

This clone was recorded once. V and J are TRBV28 and TRBJ2-5; possible D gene TRBD2, 6 bases. Germline CDR1 MDHEN, CDR2 SYDVKM. The CDR3 runs 14 residues. V was pared by 6 bases and J by 7 bases, with 18 bases between. For the CDR3, the DNA is TGTGCCAGCAGCCGCGGGACTCTCGAAGGGACCCAGTACTTC. Translating it yields CASSRGTLEGTQYF.

This chain uses TRBV19 with TRBJ2-1, with a weak D call TRBD1 (5 bases). The length of the CDR3 is 15 residues. Germline-derived CDR1 and CDR2 are LNHDA and SQIVND (reference sequence). The V end was cut by 3 bases, the J end by 9 bases, with 18 bases between. The CDR3 nucleotides are TGTGCCAGTAGTATCGACAGATTTAGGGTTAGTGAGCAGTTCTTC. Encoded protein: CASSIDRFRVSEQFF.

This chain connects TRBV6-5 to TRBJ2-7, with D tentatively TRBD2 (6 bases). The length of the CDR3 is 14 residues. V lost 5 bases, J lost 4 bases, and 15 bases lay in between. From germline, CDR1 is MNHEY and CDR2 SVGAGI. The CDR3 bases are TGTGCCAGCAGTCTGGGCGGAGGGGTGTACGAGCAGTACTTC. Translated: CASSLGGGVYEQYF.

This clone showed up just a few times. The gene calls are TRBV13 and TRBJ1-6; 8 bases fit TRBD1. J lost 11 bases, V lost 7 bases, and 10 bases had no gene match. The CDR3 length is 14 residues. Germline V gives CDR1 PRHDT, CDR2 FYEKMQ (reference sequence). CDR3 loop: CASTLGQGFAPLHF. The CDR3 bases are TGTGCCAGCACCCTAGGACAGGGTTTCGCACCCCTCCACTTT. Full variable domain (outside the CDR3, taken from reference TRBV13 and TRBJ1-6): AAGVIQSPRHLIKEKRETATLKCYPIPRHDTVYWYQQGPGQDPQFLISFYEKMQSDKGSIPDRFSAQQFSDYHSELNMSSLELGDSALYFCASTLGQGFAPLHFGNGTRLTVT.

This clone was counted once. This chain links TRBV4-2 with TRBJ1-2; D uncertain. The CDR3 is 12 amino acids. Trimming pared 4 bases from V and 5 bases from J, leaving 8 bases between. The germline gives CDR1 LGHNA, CDR2 YNFKEQ. Here the CDR3 reads CASSPDLYGYTF. CDR3 coding DNA: TGTGCCAGCAGCCCGGACCTTTATGGCTACACCTTC.

The chain uses TRBV2 and TRBJ2-2; D possibly corresponds to TRBD2 (6 bases). The V and J ends lost 10 bases and 3 bases respectively, with 12 bases between them. The CDR3 is 13 residues long. The germline CDR1 and CDR2 sequences are SNHLY and FYNNEI. The CDR3 DNA sequence: TGTGCCATACCGGGACTCGACACCGGGGAGCTGTTTTTT. The encoded protein is CAIPGLDTGELFF.

The chain recombines TRBV5-1 with TRBJ2-1; possible D gene TRBD1, 5 bases. Germline V lookup: CDR1 SGHRS, CDR2 YFSETQ. V lost 4 bases and J 4 bases, leaving 9 bases between the germline ends. This CDR3 spans 13 amino acids. Written as DNA, the CDR3 is TGCGCCAGCAGCCCCCAGGGATACAATGAGCAGTTCTTC. Translation gives CASSPQGYNEQFF.

The chain uses TRBV29-1 and TRBJ1-1, with a weak D call TRBD1 (6 bases). The CDR3 totals 14 residues. Trimming shortened V by 2 bases and J by 4 bases, and 14 bases separated the two germline ends. Germline assignment: CDR1 SQVTM and CDR2 ANQGSEA. CDR3 bases: TGCAGCGTTGAAATGGGGCAGGGGCGCACTGAAGCTTTCTTT. Protein product: CSVEMGQGRTEAFF.

The chain has TRBV18 and TRBJ2-7; TRBD2 is a possible D gene (6 bases). V was clipped by 2 bases and J by 3 bases, with 8 bases between them. Germline V gene lookup returns CDR1 KGHSH and CDR2 LQKENI. The CDR3 is 13 amino acids. CDR3 nucleotides: TGTGCCAGCTCACCAAGGGGAGGCTACGAGCAGTACTTC. Translating gives CASSPRGGYEQYF.

The V gene is TRBV25-1, the J gene TRBJ1-1; TRBD1 aligns across 7 bases. J lost 4 bases, V lost 6 bases, and 5 bases had no gene match. The CDR3 consists of 13 residues. CDR1 and CDR2 from the germline V gene are MGHDK and SYGVNS. The CDR3 nucleotides are TGTGCCAGCAGGGAACAGGGGACCACTGAAGCTTTCTTT. It translates to CASREQGTTEAFF.

The V call is TRBV29-1, the J call TRBJ2-7; D remains unclear. This CDR3 has 10 amino acids. Germline CDR1 is SQVTM and CDR2 is ANQGSEA. Trimming shortened V by 4 bases and J by 7 bases, and 8 bases separated the two germline ends. As DNA, the CDR3 is TGCAGCGTTGTCTCTAATGAGCAGTACTTC. It yields the protein CSVVSNEQYF.

This clone was picked up a small number of times. The chain is built from TRBV6-6 and TRBJ1-4; D gene ambiguous. This CDR3 is built from 16 residues. CDR1 and CDR2 from the germline V gene are MNHNY and SVGAGI (reference sequence). V was trimmed by 4 bases and J by 7 bases, leaving 19 bases between them. CDR3 coding DNA: TGTGCCAGCAGTTCGCTTAGACCTCGGTCGGGTGAAAAACTGTTTTTT. Encoded protein: CASSSLRPRSGEKLFF.

This rearrangement joins TRBV7-9 to TRBJ2-7; D might be TRBD1 (7 bases). Germline-derived CDR1 and CDR2 are SEHNR and FQNEAQ (reference sequence). Trimming left V 5 bases short and J 6 bases short, with 14 bases between. The CDR3 is 13 amino acids. CDR3 coding DNA: TGTGCCAGCAGCCCTACAGGGGAGGCCGAGCAGTACTTC. Translation gives CASSPTGEAEQYF.

The chain employs TRBV14 and TRBJ1-2; 12 bases agree with TRBD1. J gave up 4 bases and V 2 bases, and 2 bases lay outside the gene matches. In germline, CDR1 is SGHDN, CDR2 FVKESK. The CDR3 sequence is 15 residues long. The CDR3 sequence is CASSQWDRGLYGYTF. In DNA, the CDR3 is TGTGCCAGCAGCCAATGGGACAGGGGGCTCTATGGCTACACCTTC.

This chain uses TRBV29-1 with TRBJ2-1; D call uncertain. The germline V gene encodes CDR1 SQVTM and CDR2 ANQGSEA. CDR3 size: 14 residues. V lost 0 bases to trimming and J lost 4 bases, with 10 bases between them. The CDR3 spells CSVEDSLGYNEQFF. CDR3 nucleotide sequence: TGCAGCGTTGAAGATTCACTGGGGTACAATGAGCAGTTCTTC.

The gene calls are TRBV6-4 and TRBJ2-7; possibly TRBD1 for D (6 bases). V lost 6 bases to trimming and J lost 2 bases, with 17 bases between them. The CDR3 sequence is 15 residues long. CDR1 is MRHNA, CDR2 SNTAGT, per germline. The CDR3 DNA reads as TGTGCCAGCAGATGGCAGGGGCCTGGTCCCTACGAGCAGTACTTC. Translating it yields CASRWQGPGPYEQYF.

This clone was picked up a small number of times. The chain couples TRBV7-9 to TRBJ2-3; no clear D gene. V was clipped by 1 base and J by 0 bases, with 8 bases between them. The CDR3 is 15 amino acids. In germline, CDR1 is SEHNR, CDR2 FQNEAQ (reference sequence). The CDR3 loop reads CASSLGPTSTDTQYF. DNA of the CDR3: TGTGCCAGCAGCTTAGGTCCGACCAGCACAGATACGCAGTATTTT. Full variable domain (missing parts from reference TRBV7-9 and TRBJ2-3): DTGVSQNPRHKITKRGQNVTFRCDPISEHNRLYWYRQTLGQGPEFLTYFQNEAQLEKSRLLSDRFSAERPKGSFSTLEIQRTEQGDSAMYLCASSLGPTSTDTQYFGPGTRLTVL.

This chain uses TRBV30 with TRBJ2-5, with 7 bases that match TRBD1. CDR3 length equals 14 residues. The V and J ends lost 0 bases and 6 bases, in that order; junction bases with no gene match: 7. Germline lookup yields CDR1 GTSNPN and CDR2 SVGIG (reference sequence). The CDR3 nucleotides read TGTGCCTGGAGTGTGGCTAGCAGGGGGAAGACCCAGTACTTC. Translated: CAWSVASRGKTQYF. The full variable domain, its missing parts supplied by reference TRBV30 and TRBJ2-5, is SQTIHQWPATLVQPVGSPLSLECTVEGTSNPNLYWYRQAAGRGLQLLFYSVGIGQISSEVPQNLSASRPQDRQFILSSKKLLLSDSGFYLCAWSVASRGKTQYFGPGTRLLVL.

The V and J genes are TRBV27 and TRBJ1-2, with TRBD1 matching over 7 bases. This CDR3 has 14 residues. Trimming at V came to 4 bases and at J to 0 bases, leaving 2 bases not matched to a gene. The germline V gene encodes CDR1 MNHEY and CDR2 SMNVEV (reference sequence). This chain's CDR3 is CASSWDRANYGYTF. The CDR3 DNA sequence: TGTGCCAGCAGTTGGGACAGAGCTAACTATGGCTACACCTTC.

The V gene is TRBV18, the J gene TRBJ2-7; possible D gene TRBD2, 5 bases. Germline values: CDR1 KGHSH, CDR2 LQKENI. Trimming cost V 2 bases and J 0 bases, with 17 bases left between them. This CDR3 has 17 residues. The CDR3 DNA reads TGTGCCAGCTCACCATCAGCGGAGTCAGGCCTCTCCTACGAGCAGTACTTC. Protein: CASSPSAESGLSYEQYF.

There are a few counts of this clone. The rearrangement links TRBV4-1 to TRBJ2-7; 7 bases agree with TRBD1. The V segment lost 5 bases and the J segment 2 bases; nucleotides outside the gene matches: 9. Per germline, CDR1 MGHRA and CDR2 YSYEKL. The CDR3 runs to 15 residues. The CDR3 region has the DNA TGCGCCAGCAGCGCACAACAGGGGCCAGCCTACGAGCAGTACTTC. Protein: CASSAQQGPAYEQYF.